The entry below gives a single T cell receptor (beta chain) sequence along with its context. The antigen remains undetermined. The repertoire was sequenced with immunoSEQ multiplex PCR; TCRdb's copy has only in-frame clones and lacks some. This sample has roughly 200,000 clones; roughly 93% occur once, and the top ten carry approximately 0.98%. V lost 1 base to trimming and J lost 2 bases; unmatched junction nucleotides: 8. The CDR3 totals 17 residues. Looked up from germline, CDR1 is MNHNS and CDR2 is SASEGT. This specimen belongs to a study of T cell responses to AZD1222 COVID-19 vaccine. Regarding the study as a whole: Just a handful of AZD1222 recipients tested seropositive at baseline. Across spike, vaccine-associated CD4 TCRs were found, dominant at 160-218 and 743-854.

The sample was peripheral blood, taken 28 days after the second dose of the MenACWY control vaccine. This chain uses TRBV6-1 with TRBJ2-3; TRBD2 aligns across 8 bases. The receptor's source is an adult who received the MenACWY meningococcal vaccine as a control. The CDR3 spells CASSEGYGGGPTDTQYF. The CDR3 DNA sequence: TGTGCCAGCAGTGAAGGGTACGGCGGGGGGCCCACAGATACGCAGTATTTT.